Each of the 28 T cell receptor beta chains below was sequenced from the same sample in a study of technical replicates of blood from a few donors. Data came from immunoSEQ multiplex PCR; TCRdb stores just in-frame clones and leaves some out. The sample shows under 95,000 clones, roughly 94% of them seen only once. Sample: T cells isolated from PBMCs. These receptor sequences come from a human donor in good health.

V usage is TRBV23-1 and J usage is TRBJ1-2; D is perhaps TRBD1 (5 bases). TRBV23-1 is placed among ORFs of uncertain function. The CDR3 consists of 15 residues. V lost 0 bases to trimming and J lost 7 bases, with 15 bases between them. CDR3 residues: CASSQSKGVSVGYTF. CDR3 bases: TGCGCCAGCAGTCAATCGAAAGGGGTTTCTGTTGGCTACACCTTC.

The V call is TRBV28, the J call TRBJ2-7, with 11 bases aligning to TRBD1. The V and J ends lost 2 bases and 4 bases, in that order; junction bases with no gene match: 10. The CDR3 runs to 17 residues. Germline CDR1 reads MDHEN; CDR2 reads SYDVKM. CDR3 sequence (DNA): TGTGCCAGCAGTTTACCCGTGGGACAGGGGGAGGGTTACGAGCAGTACTTC. Protein product: CASSLPVGQGEGYEQYF.

The sample holds one count of this clone. V usage is TRBV11-3 and J usage is TRBJ2-7; D possibly corresponds to TRBD1 (7 bases). Germline V gives CDR1 SGHNT, CDR2 YENEEA. The germline V and J ends were trimmed by 7 bases and 0 bases, with 10 bases remaining between them. CDR3 length: 13 amino acids. CDR3 protein: CASTGDSSYEQYF. The CDR3 bases are TGTGCCAGCACGGGGGACAGCTCCTACGAGCAGTACTTC.

DNA for the CDR3: TGTGCCAGCAGTTCCGGGAGCCCGCAGGCCCAGCATTTT. Its translation: CASSSGSPQAQHF. The chain carries TRBV2 and TRBJ1-5; D gene unclear. The CDR3 length is 13 residues. V lost 5 bases and J lost 11, with 16 bases in between. CDR1 is SNHLY, CDR2 FYNNEI, per germline.

The J gene is TRBJ2-5, the V gene TRBV4-1, with D unresolved. This CDR3 is built from 14 residues. V was trimmed by 0 bases and J by 2 bases, leaving 7 bases between them. CDR1 is MGHRA, CDR2 YSYEKL, per germline. The CDR3 sequence: CASSQDHVQETQYF. The CDR3 region has the DNA TGCGCCAGCAGCCAAGATCATGTTCAAGAGACCCAGTACTTC.

V usage is TRBV19 and J usage is TRBJ1-5; 8 bases line up with TRBD1. Germline loops: CDR1 LNHDA, CDR2 SQIVND (reference sequence). The CDR3 is made up of 16 amino acids. Unmatched junction bases numbered 6, after V lost 5 bases and J lost 0 bases. In DNA, the CDR3 is TGTGCCAGTAGTTTCAGGGACAGGATTAGCAATCAGCCCCAGCATTTT. Its translation is CASSFRDRISNQPQHF.

CDR3 residues: CASSQHPSGGAPGELFF. In DNA form, the CDR3 reads TGCGCCAGCAGCCAACACCCAAGCGGGGGGGCCCCCGGGGAGCTGTTTTTT. The rearrangement uses TRBV4-1 and TRBJ2-2; 10 bases agree with TRBD2. Germline CDR1 is MGHRA and CDR2 is YSYEKL. V lost 2 bases to trimming and J lost 6 bases; unmatched junction nucleotides: 9. This CDR3 has 17 residues.

V and J are TRBV30 and TRBJ1-4; D call uncertain. CDR3 length equals 12 residues. Germline V gene sequence: CDR1 GTSNPN, CDR2 SVGIG (reference sequence). The V gene lost 2 bases and the J gene lost 8 bases, with 9 bases spanning the gap. CDR3 sequence (DNA): TGTGCCTGGAGTACGGCGGAGGAAAAACTGTTTTTT. Amino acids: CAWSTAEEKLFF.

The rearrangement uses TRBV7-9 and TRBJ1-4; perhaps TRBD1 as D (6 bases). Germline assignment: CDR1 SEHNR and CDR2 FQNEAQ (reference sequence). Trimming left V 5 bases short and J 8 bases short, with 12 bases between. The CDR3 sequence is 13 residues long. CDR3 nucleotides: TGTGCCAGCAGCCTACAGGGCCTCGAAAAACTGTTTTTT. This codes for CASSLQGLEKLFF.

This chain joins TRBV2 and TRBJ2-1, with TRBD1 matching 7 bases. The CDR3 is 15 amino acids. Per germline, CDR1 SNHLY and CDR2 FYNNEI. Trimming removed 4 bases from V and 3 bases from J; junction bases left unmatched: 6. The DNA of the CDR3 is TGTGCCAGCAGTGGAGGACAGGTCCTCTACAATGAGCAGTTCTTC. It translates to CASSGGQVLYNEQFF. Full variable domain (rest looked up from reference TRBV2 and TRBJ2-1): EPEVTQTPSHQVTQMGQEVILRCVPISNHLYFYWYRQILGQKVEFLVSFYNNEISEKSEIFDDQFSVERPDGSNFTLKIRSTKLEDSAMYFCASSGGQVLYNEQFFGPGTRLTVL.

This chain uses TRBV5-4 with TRBJ1-5, with a possible D match to TRBD1 (5 bases). This CDR3 is 14 amino acids long. CDR1 SGHNT and CDR2 YYREEE come from the germline V gene (reference sequence). Trimming removed 0 bases at V and 2 bases at J, with 6 bases between. The CDR3 region is CASSLGGGNQPQHF. CDR3 nucleotides: TGTGCCAGCAGCTTGGGGGGGGGCAATCAGCCCCAGCATTTT.

V is TRBV6-1 and J is TRBJ2-1; 11 nucleotides agree with TRBD2. The CDR3 covers 15 residues. J was trimmed by 3 bases and V by 7 bases; bases with no gene match: 5. In germline, CDR1 is MNHNS, CDR2 SASEGT. The CDR3 nucleotides read TGTGCCAGCATCCTACTAGCGGGGGTCTACAATGAGCAGTTCTTC. Amino acid sequence: CASILLAGVYNEQFF.

This chain links TRBV6-6 with TRBJ1-2; 8 bases align to TRBD1. The CDR3 covers 15 residues. Germline CDR1 MNHNY, CDR2 SVGAGI (reference sequence). V trimming: 5 bases; J trimming: 3 bases; junction bases outside the gene matches: 8. CDR3 bases: TGTGCCAGCAGTGACCCCGGGACAGGAGACTATGGCTACACCTTC. Translating gives CASSDPGTGDYGYTF.

This rearrangement joins TRBV2 to TRBJ2-3, with 8 bases lining up with TRBD2. CDR3 length: 15 amino acids. V shed 6 bases, J shed 0 bases, and the junction held 5 bases outside the gene matches. Germline CDR1 and CDR2: SNHLY and FYNNEI. The CDR3 region is CASSQLAASTDTQYF. The DNA for the CDR3 is TGTGCCAGCAGCCAACTAGCGGCAAGCACAGATACGCAGTATTTT.

The chain employs TRBV4-2 and TRBJ1-1; 7 bases map to TRBD1. CDR1 and CDR2 (germline): LGHNA, YNFKEQ. After removal of 1 base from V and 3 bases from J, the junction contained 8 bases not matched to a gene. The CDR3 runs 16 residues. The CDR3 sequence is CASSQAPQGWDTEAFF. Written as DNA, the CDR3 is TGTGCCAGCAGCCAAGCCCCACAGGGGTGGGACACTGAAGCTTTCTTT.

The chain uses TRBV6-6 and TRBJ1-1, with D perhaps TRBD1 (5 bases). Deletions cut 0 bases from V and 3 bases from J, with 8 bases between. Germline CDR1 is MNHNY and CDR2 is SVGAGI (reference sequence). The CDR3 totals 14 residues. In DNA, the CDR3 is TGTGCCAGCAGTTACTCAACGGGGGACACTGAAGCTTTCTTT. Its translation: CASSYSTGDTEAFF.

The rearrangement uses TRBV11-2 and TRBJ1-2; perhaps TRBD1 as D (5 bases). This CDR3 region has 14 residues. The V end lost 5 bases, the J end lost 4 bases, and 14 bases lay between the germline ends. Germline CDR1 SGHAT, CDR2 FQNNGV. Written as DNA, the CDR3 is TGTGCCAGCAGCCCCAATGGCGGGGCCTATGGCTACACCTTC. This translates into CASSPNGGAYGYTF.

The CDR3 DNA reads as TGTGCCAGCAGCCCCGACAGGAGGACGTCCGAGCAGTACTTC. Its protein product is CASSPDRRTSEQYF. The rearrangement uses TRBV11-3 and TRBJ2-7, with D maybe TRBD1 (6 bases). CDR3 length: 14 residues. V lost 5 bases to trimming and J lost 6 bases, with 17 bases between them. The germline V gene encodes CDR1 SGHNT and CDR2 YENEEA.

The chain is built from TRBV19 and TRBJ1-4, with a weak D call TRBD1 (5 bases). The CDR3 length is 14 residues. In germline, CDR1 is LNHDA, CDR2 SQIVND (reference sequence). Trimming shortened V by 3 bases and J by 5 bases, and 10 bases separated the two germline ends. The CDR3 nucleotides are TGTGCCAGTAGTATTGCGGGGGGGAATGAAAAACTGTTTTTT. Protein product: CASSIAGGNEKLFF.

Regarding this clone: A junction boundary mismatches the germline segment, possibly from a read error. The chain employs TRBV5-4 and TRBJ2-2, with D possibly being TRBD2 (6 bases). The germline CDR1 and CDR2 sequences are SGHNT and YYREEE (reference sequence). The length of the CDR3 is 14 residues. In DNA, the CDR3 is TGTGCCACCAGCTTGGACTACGGGAGCGGGGAGCTGTTTTTT. It codes for CATSLDYGSGELFF.

The chain joins TRBV6-5 to TRBJ2-7; D is unclear. CDR1 and CDR2 from the germline V gene are MNHEY and SVGAGI. V shed 7 bases and J shed 3 bases, with 13 bases lying between them. CDR3 length equals 13 residues. The CDR3 DNA reads TGTGCCAGCAAAGAGAGAATCGACTACGAGCAGTACTTC. Translating gives CASKERIDYEQYF.

V gene TRBV15 combines with J gene TRBJ2-2; D may be TRBD2 (6 bases). The germline V gene encodes CDR1 LNHNV and CDR2 YYDKDF (reference sequence). The CDR3 consists of 15 residues. V was trimmed by 4 bases and J by 9 bases, leaving 18 bases between them. This CDR3 reads CATSKGSSGVRELFF. The CDR3, as DNA: TGTGCCACCAGCAAGGGATCTTCGGGGGTCCGGGAGCTGTTTTTT.

This chain joins TRBV7-9 and TRBJ2-5; D might be TRBD2 (7 bases). The CDR3 covers 15 residues. Germline loops: CDR1 SEHNR, CDR2 FQNEAQ (reference sequence). V was shortened by 1 base and J by 5 bases, with 14 bases between the two germline ends. DNA of the CDR3: TGTGCCAGCAGCTTAGTCGGCGGGGGCAGCGAGACCCAGTACTTC. It yields the protein CASSLVGGGSETQYF.

The chain links TRBV30 to TRBJ2-6, with TRBD1 identical over 8 bases. Germline trimming cut 5 bases from V and 0 bases from J; bases unmatched to any gene: 6. Germline lookup yields CDR1 GTSNPN and CDR2 SVGIG (reference sequence). This CDR3 has 16 residues. Here the CDR3 DNA reads TGTGCCTGGGGGGGACAGGCGTCCTCTGGGGCCAACGTCCTGACTTTC. Protein: CAWGGQASSGANVLTF.

V usage is TRBV7-9 and J usage is TRBJ2-3, with TRBD2 as a possible D gene (5 bases). The V end lost 2 bases, the J end lost 2 bases, and 8 bases lay between the germline ends. The CDR3 is made up of 14 amino acids. Per the germline V gene, CDR1 is SEHNR and CDR2 is FQNEAQ (reference sequence). CDR3: CASSLSGVTDTQYF. Here the CDR3 DNA reads TGTGCCAGCAGCTTATCCGGGGTCACAGATACGCAGTATTTT.

The rearrangement joins TRBV7-9 to TRBJ1-1, with D possibly being TRBD1 (5 bases). The CDR3 is made up of 14 amino acids. Germline lookup yields CDR1 SEHNR and CDR2 FQNEAQ (reference sequence). The V end was cut by 3 bases, the J end by 1 base, with 9 bases between. CDR3 nucleotide sequence: TGTGCCAGCAGCTTCCGGGGGGAGAACACTGAAGCTTTCTTT. Its translation is CASSFRGENTEAFF.

This clone was seen a handful of times. This chain uses TRBV27 with TRBJ1-2, with a weak D call TRBD1 (6 bases). This CDR3 has 13 residues. CDR1 and CDR2 from the germline V gene are MNHEY and SMNVEV (reference sequence). V was pared by 6 bases and J by 10 bases, with 18 bases between. The CDR3 nucleotides are TGTGCCAGCAGCCGGGACATGCTGGTACCCTACACCTTC. Translation: CASSRDMLVPYTF.

The chain employs TRBV19 and TRBJ2-3; D is perhaps TRBD2 (5 bases). With 6 bases removed from V and 6 bases from J, the gap between germline ends came to 13 bases. The germline V gene has CDR1 LNHDA and CDR2 SQIVND (reference sequence). This CDR3 is 13 amino acids long. The CDR3 DNA sequence: TGTGCCAGTAGGCCCGCGGGTGCGGATACGCAGTATTTT. It encodes CASRPAGADTQYF.